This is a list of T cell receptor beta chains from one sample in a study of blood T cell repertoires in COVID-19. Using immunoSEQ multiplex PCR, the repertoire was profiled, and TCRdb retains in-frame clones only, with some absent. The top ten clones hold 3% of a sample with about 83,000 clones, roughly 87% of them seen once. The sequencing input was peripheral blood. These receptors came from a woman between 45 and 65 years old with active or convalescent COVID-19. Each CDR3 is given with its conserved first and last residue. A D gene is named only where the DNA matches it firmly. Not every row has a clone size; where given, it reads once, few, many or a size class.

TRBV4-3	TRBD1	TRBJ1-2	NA	CASSQVNRGREGGYTF	TGCGCCAGCAGCCAAGTAAACAGGGGGCGCGAGGGTGGCTACACCTTC
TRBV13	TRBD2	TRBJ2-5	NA	CASSFPGLERETQYF	TGTGCCAGCAGCTTCCCTGGACTAGAACGGGAGACCCAGTACTTC
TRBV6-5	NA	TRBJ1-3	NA	CASSYGQGVGNTIYF	TGTGCCAGCAGTTACGGGCAGGGTGTCGGAAACACCATATATTTT
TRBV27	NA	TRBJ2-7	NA	CASSFYQGSSYEQYF	TGTGCCAGCAGTTTCTACCAGGGGAGCTCCTACGAGCAGTACTTC
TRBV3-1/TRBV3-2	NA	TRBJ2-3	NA	CASSQVENPDTQYF	TGTGCCAGCAGCCAAGTTGAGAATCCAGATACGCAGTATTTT
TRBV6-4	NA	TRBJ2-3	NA	CASSRDSREAQYF	TGTGCCAGCAGTCGGGACTCCCGTGAGGCGCAGTATTTT
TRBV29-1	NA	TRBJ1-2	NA	CSVDEGNGYTF	TGCAGCGTTGACGAGGGAAATGGCTACACCTTC
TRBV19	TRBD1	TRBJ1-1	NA	CASRSGQTNTEAFF	TGTGCCAGTAGATCGGGACAGACGAACACTGAAGCTTTCTTT
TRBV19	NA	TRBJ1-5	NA	CASSIIRGPQHF	TGTGCCAGTAGTATAATACGAGGGCCCCAGCATTTT
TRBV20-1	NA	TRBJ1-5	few	CSATTGKHF	TGCAGTGCTACCACAGGAAAACATTTT
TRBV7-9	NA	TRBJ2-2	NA	CASRIGPGTGELFF	TGTGCCAGCAGAATAGGTCCAGGGACCGGGGAGCTGTTTTTT
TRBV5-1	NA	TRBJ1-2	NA	CASSSAARGNYGYTF	TGCGCCAGCAGCTCCGCCGCCCGGGGGAATTATGGCTACACCTTC
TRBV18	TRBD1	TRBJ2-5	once	CASSPITGEGETQYF	TGTGCCAGCTCACCAATTACAGGGGAAGGAGAGACCCAGTACTTC
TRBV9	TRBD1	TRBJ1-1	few	CASSVGAGGNTEAFF	TGTGCCAGCAGCGTAGGGGCAGGGGGGAACACTGAAGCTTTCTTT
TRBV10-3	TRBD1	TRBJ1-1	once	CAISDLTGGKTEAFF	TGTGCCATCAGTGACCTGACAGGGGGAAAGACTGAAGCTTTCTTT
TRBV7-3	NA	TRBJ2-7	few	CASSPQPGSSYEQYF	TGTGCCAGCAGCCCTCAGCCTGGGAGCTCCTACGAGCAGTACTTC
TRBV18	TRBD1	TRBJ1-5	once	CASSIRSTGGRSVNQPQHF	TGTGCCAGCTCAATTAGGAGTACAGGGGGTCGTTCGGTCAATCAGCCCCAGCATTTT
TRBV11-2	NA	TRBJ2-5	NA	CASSGRRQGRETQYF	TGTGCCAGCAGCGGAAGGAGGCAGGGGAGAGAGACCCAGTACTTC
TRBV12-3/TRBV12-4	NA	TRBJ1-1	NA	CASSFLGRGSFF	TGTGCCAGCAGTTTCCTTGGCAGAGGGTCTTTCTTT
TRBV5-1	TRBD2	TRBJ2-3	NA	CASSLEGSGGLDTQYF	TGCGCCAGCAGCTTGGAAGGCAGCGGGGGGCTAGATACGCAGTATTTT
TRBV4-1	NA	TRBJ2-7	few	CASSQVLRPTEPSYEQYF	TGCGCCAGCAGCCAAGTTTTGAGGCCGACCGAACCCTCCTACGAGCAGTACTTC
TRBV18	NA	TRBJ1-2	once	CASSPGAGANYGYTF	TGTGCCAGCTCCCCTGGGGCAGGGGCGAACTATGGCTACACCTTC
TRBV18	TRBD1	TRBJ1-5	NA	CASSPTGTDQPQHF	TGTGCCAGCTCGCCGACAGGGACGGATCAGCCCCAGCATTTT
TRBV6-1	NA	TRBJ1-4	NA	CASSPVTNEKLFF	TGTGCCAGCAGCCCCGTCACTAATGAAAAACTGTTTTTT
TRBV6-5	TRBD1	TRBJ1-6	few	CAADRGPDNSPLHF	TGTGCCGCTGACAGGGGACCCGATAATTCACCCCTCCACTTT
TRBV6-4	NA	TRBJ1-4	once	CARGGQSNEKLFF	TGTGCCAGGGGGGGGCAGAGTAATGAAAAACTGTTTTTT
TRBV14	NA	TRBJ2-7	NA	CASSPLSGGRDGYYEQYF	TGTGCCAGCAGCCCCCTCTCGGGGGGCAGGGATGGATATTACGAGCAGTACTTC
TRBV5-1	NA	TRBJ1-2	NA	CASSIRTAEGYTF	TGCGCCAGCAGCATCAGGACAGCCGAGGGCTACACCTTC
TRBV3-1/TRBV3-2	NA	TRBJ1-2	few	CASSQEIGQNYGYTF	TGTGCCAGCAGCCAAGAGATTGGCCAGAACTATGGCTACACCTTC
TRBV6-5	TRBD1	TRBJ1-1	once	CASSYRRGGRGTEAFF	TGTGCCAGCAGTTACCGCCGAGGGGGCAGGGGCACTGAAGCTTTCTTT
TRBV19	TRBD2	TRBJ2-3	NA	CASSIRSSGGARYTDTQYF	TGTGCCAGTAGTATAAGGTCTAGCGGGGGGGCTCGTTACACAGATACGCAGTATTTT
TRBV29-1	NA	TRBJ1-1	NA	CSVGRGYTEAFF	TGCAGCGTTGGTAGGGGGTACACTGAAGCTTTCTTT
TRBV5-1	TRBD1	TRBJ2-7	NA	CASSFRGRYEQYF	TGCGCCAGCAGCTTTAGGGGGCGGTACGAGCAGTACTTC
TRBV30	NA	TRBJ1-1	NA	CAWMRDRNTEAFF	TGTGCCTGGATGCGAGACAGGAACACTGAAGCTTTCTTT
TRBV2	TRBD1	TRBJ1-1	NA	CASCIGQENTEAFF	TGTGCCAGCTGCATCGGACAGGAAAACACTGAAGCTTTCTTT
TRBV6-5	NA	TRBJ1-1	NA	CASSRPAGLNTEAFF	TGTGCCAGCAGTCGGCCCGCGGGTCTAAACACTGAAGCTTTCTTT
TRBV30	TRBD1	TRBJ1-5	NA	CAWSVPWDRGKQPQHF	TGTGCCTGGAGTGTACCGTGGGACAGGGGGAAGCAGCCCCAGCATTTT
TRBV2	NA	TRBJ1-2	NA	CASMDSGLGYGYTF	TGTGCCAGCATGGACAGTGGCCTTGGCTATGGCTACACCTTC
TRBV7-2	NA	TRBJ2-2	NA	CASSYLGLTGELFF	TGTGCCAGCAGCTACCTGGGGCTAACCGGGGAGCTGTTTTTT
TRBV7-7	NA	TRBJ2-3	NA	CASSFGSGTNADTQYF	TGTGCCAGCAGCTTTGGCTCCGGGACAAATGCGGATACGCAGTATTTT
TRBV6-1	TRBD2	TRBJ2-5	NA	CASSDKRGGWETQYF	TGTGCCAGCAGTGACAAGCGGGGGGGCTGGGAGACCCAGTACTTC
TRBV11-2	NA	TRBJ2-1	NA	CASSLESSNVYEQFF	TGTGCCAGCAGCTTAGAGTCCAGTAACGTCTATGAGCAGTTCTTC